This TCR beta chain was sequenced for a study of CXCR3-negative and CXCR3-positive naive CD8 T cells. Study outcomes and limitations: For naive cells, CXCR3-negative and CXCR3-positive subsets had similar TRBV-TRBJ usage; for memory cells, usage differed. Fresh PBMCs served for most assays, and CXCR3 expression fell partially after cryopreservation.

The study made its TRB cDNA libraries by 5' RACE, adding UMI labels. TCRdb reprocessed the 5' RACE reads, keeping one entry per CDR3 protein, no DNA. Recorded for this sample: roughly 8,000 distinct CDR3 sequences. The germline gives CDR1 DFQATT, CDR2 SNEGSKA (reference sequence). This CDR3 has 19 amino acids. Comments on this clonotype: The antigen remains undetermined.

This receptor was obtained from a human donor in good health. Some clones in this sample may be carry-over from other donors' samples. Input material: naive CXCR3- CD8+ T cells from blood. Documented subset: CD45RO-CCR7+CD27+CD95- naive CD8+ T cells lacking CXCR3 (TNR3-). The V call is TRBV20-1, the J call TRBJ2-3; TCRdb picks TRBD1, but there is no DNA to check that call. Here the CDR3 reads CSASITGTRTRINTDTQHF.